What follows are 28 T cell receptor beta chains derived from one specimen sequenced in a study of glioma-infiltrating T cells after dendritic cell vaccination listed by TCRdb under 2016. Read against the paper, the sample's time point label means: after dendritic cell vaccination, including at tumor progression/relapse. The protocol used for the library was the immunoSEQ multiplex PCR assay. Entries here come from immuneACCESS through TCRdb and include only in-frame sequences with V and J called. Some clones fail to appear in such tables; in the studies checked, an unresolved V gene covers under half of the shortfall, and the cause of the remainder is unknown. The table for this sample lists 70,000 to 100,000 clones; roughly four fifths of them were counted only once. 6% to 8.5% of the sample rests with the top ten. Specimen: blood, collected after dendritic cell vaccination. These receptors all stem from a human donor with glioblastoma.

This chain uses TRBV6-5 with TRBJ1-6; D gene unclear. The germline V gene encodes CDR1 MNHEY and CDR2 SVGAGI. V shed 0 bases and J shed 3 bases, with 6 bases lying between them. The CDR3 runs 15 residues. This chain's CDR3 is CASSYSGVYNSPLHF. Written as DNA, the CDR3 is TGTGCCAGCAGTTACTCGGGAGTCTATAATTCACCCCTCCACTTT.

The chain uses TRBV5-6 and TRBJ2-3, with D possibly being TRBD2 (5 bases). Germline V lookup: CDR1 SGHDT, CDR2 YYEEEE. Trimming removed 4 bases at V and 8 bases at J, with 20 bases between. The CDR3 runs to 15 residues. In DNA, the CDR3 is TGTGCCAGCAGCATCCATCTCCCGGGGTCGTCTACGCAGTATTTT. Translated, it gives CASSIHLPGSSTQYF.

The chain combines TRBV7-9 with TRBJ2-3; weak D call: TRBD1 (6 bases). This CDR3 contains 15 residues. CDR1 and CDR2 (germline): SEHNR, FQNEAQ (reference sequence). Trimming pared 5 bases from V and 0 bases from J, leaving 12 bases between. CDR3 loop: CASSLGQSSTDTQYF. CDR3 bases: TGTGCCAGCAGCCTCGGACAGTCTAGCACAGATACGCAGTATTTT.

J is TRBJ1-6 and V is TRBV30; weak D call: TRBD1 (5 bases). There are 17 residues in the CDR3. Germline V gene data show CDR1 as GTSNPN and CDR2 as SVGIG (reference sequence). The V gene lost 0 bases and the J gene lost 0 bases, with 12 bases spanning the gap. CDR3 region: CAWSVRAGNSYNSPLHF. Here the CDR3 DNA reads TGTGCCTGGAGTGTACGGGCAGGGAACTCCTATAATTCACCCCTCCACTTT.

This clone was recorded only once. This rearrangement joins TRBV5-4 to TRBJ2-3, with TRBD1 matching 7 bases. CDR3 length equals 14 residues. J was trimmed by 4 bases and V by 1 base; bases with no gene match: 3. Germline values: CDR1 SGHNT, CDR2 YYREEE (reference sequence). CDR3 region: CASSLKGGADTQYF. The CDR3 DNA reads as TGTGCCAGCAGCTTGAAAGGGGGCGCAGATACGCAGTATTTT.

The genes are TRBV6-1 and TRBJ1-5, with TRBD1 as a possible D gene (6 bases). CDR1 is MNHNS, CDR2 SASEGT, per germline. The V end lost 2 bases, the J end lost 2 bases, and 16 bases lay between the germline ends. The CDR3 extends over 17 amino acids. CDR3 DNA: TGTGCCAGCAGTGAAAATTTGGGGGCGCAAGGCAATCAGCCCCAGCATTTT. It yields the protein CASSENLGAQGNQPQHF.

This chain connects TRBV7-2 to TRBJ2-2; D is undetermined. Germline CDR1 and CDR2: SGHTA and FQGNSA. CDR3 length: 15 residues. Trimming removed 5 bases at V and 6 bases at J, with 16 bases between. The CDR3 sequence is CASSPHSQESGELFF. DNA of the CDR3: TGTGCCAGCAGCCCACATTCGCAGGAATCCGGGGAGCTGTTTTTT.

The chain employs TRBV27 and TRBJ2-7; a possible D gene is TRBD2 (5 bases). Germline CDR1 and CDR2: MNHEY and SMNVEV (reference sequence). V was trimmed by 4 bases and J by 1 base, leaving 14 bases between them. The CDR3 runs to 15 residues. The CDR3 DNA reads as TGTGCCAGCAGTTCCTTCGGGGAGAAGTCCTACGAGCAGTACTTC. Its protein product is CASSSFGEKSYEQYF.

The chain's CDR3 is CASGFGQPNYGYTF. CDR3 nucleotides: TGTGCCAGCGGGTTCGGACAGCCTAACTATGGCTACACCTTC. J is TRBJ1-2 and V is TRBV6-1, with a possible D match to TRBD1 (6 bases). V was clipped by 8 bases and J by 0 bases, with 13 bases between them. Germline-derived CDR1 and CDR2 are MNHNS and SASEGT. This CDR3 region has 14 residues.

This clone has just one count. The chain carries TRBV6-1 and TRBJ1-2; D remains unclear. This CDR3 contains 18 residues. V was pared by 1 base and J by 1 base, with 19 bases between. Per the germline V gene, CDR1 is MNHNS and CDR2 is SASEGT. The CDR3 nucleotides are TGTGCCAGCAGTGAAGGGGGAGGATTCAGTTTCTATAACTATGGCTACACCTTC. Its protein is CASSEGGGFSFYNYGYTF.

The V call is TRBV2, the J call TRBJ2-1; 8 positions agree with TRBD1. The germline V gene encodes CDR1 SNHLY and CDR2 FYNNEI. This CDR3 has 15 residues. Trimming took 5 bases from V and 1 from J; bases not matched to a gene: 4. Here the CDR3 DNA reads TGTGCCAGCAGTTATGACAGGGGTTCCTACAATGAGCAGTTCTTC. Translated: CASSYDRGSYNEQFF.

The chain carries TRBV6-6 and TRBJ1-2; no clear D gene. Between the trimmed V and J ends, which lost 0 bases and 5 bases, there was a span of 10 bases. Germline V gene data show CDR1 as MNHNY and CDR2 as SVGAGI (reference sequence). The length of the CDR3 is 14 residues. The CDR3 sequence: CASSYSSGVYGYTF. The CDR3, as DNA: TGTGCCAGCAGTTACTCGTCCGGGGTTTATGGCTACACCTTC.

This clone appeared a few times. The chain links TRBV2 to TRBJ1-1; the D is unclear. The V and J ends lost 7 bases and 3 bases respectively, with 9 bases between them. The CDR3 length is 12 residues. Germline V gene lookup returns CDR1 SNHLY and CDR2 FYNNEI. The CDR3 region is CASMVGDTEAFF. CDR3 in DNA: TGTGCCAGCATGGTGGGAGACACTGAAGCTTTCTTT. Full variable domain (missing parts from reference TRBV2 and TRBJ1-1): EPEVTQTPSHQVTQMGQEVILRCVPISNHLYFYWYRQILGQKVEFLVSFYNNEISEKSEIFDDQFSVERPDGSNFTLKIRSTKLEDSAMYFCASMVGDTEAFFGQGTRLTVV.

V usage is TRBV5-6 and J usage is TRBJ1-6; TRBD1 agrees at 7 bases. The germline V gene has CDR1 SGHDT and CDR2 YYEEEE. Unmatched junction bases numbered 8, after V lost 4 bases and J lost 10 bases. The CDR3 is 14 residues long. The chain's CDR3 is CASSLRQGPSPLHF. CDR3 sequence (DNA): TGTGCCAGCAGCCTTAGACAGGGTCCCTCACCCCTCCACTTT.

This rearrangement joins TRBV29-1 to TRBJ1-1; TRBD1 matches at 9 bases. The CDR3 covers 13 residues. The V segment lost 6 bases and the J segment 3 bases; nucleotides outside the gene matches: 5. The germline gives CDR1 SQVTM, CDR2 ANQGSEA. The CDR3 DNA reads TGCAGCGTAAAACAGGGGGCCTACACTGAAGCTTTCTTT. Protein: CSVKQGAYTEAFF.

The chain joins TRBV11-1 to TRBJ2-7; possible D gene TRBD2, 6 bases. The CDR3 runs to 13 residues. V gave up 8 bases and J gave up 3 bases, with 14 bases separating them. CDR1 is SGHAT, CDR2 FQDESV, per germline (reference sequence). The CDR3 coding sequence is TGTGCCAGCGGGAGGCAGACCCACTACGAGCAGTACTTC. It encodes CASGRQTHYEQYF.

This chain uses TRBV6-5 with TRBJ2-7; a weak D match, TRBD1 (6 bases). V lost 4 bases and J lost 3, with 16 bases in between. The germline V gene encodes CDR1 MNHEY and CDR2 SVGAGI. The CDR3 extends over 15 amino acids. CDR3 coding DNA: TGTGCCAGCAGTTCTCCTAAGGGACACCACTACGAGCAGTACTTC. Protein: CASSSPKGHHYEQYF.

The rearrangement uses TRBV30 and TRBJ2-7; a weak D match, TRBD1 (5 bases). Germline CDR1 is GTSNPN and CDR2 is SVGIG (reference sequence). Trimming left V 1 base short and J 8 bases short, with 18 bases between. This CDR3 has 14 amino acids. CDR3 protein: CAWSATTGLEKQYF. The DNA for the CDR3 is TGTGCCTGGAGTGCGACAACAGGCCTGGAAAAGCAGTACTTC.

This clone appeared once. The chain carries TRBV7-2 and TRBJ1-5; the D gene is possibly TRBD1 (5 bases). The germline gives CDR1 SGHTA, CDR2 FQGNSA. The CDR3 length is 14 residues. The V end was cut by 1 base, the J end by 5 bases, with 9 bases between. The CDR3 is CASSLGGDHQPQHF. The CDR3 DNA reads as TGTGCCAGCAGCTTAGGGGGGGATCATCAGCCCCAGCATTTT. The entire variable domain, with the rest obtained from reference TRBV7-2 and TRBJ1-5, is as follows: GAGVSQSPSNKVTEKGKDVELRCDPISGHTALYWYRQSLGQGLEFLIYFQGNSAPDKSGLPSDRFSAERTGGSVSTLTIQRTQQEDSAVYLCASSLGGDHQPQHFGDGTRLSIL.

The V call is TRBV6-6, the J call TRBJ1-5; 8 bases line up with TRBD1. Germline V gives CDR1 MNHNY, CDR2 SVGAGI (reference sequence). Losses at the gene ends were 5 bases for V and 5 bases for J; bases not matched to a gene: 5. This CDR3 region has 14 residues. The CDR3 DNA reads TGTGCCAGCAGTCTACAGGGGGTTGATCAGCCCCAGCATTTT. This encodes CASSLQGVDQPQHF.

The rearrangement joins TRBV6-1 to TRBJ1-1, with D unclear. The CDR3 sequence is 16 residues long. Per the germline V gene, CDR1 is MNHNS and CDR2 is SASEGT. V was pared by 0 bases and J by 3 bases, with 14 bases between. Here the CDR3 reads CASSEAGGSMDTEAFF. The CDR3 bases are TGTGCCAGCAGTGAAGCGGGAGGGAGCATGGACACTGAAGCTTTCTTT.

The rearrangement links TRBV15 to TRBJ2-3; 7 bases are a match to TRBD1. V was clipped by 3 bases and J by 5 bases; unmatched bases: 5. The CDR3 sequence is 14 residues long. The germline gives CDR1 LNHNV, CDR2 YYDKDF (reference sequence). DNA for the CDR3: TGTGCCACCAGCAGTGGAACAGGGGAAGATACGCAGTATTTT. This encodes CATSSGTGEDTQYF.

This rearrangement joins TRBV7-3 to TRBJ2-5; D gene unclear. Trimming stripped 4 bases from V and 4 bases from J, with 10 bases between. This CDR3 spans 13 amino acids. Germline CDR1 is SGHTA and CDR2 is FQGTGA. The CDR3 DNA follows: TGTGCCAGCAGCTCGGGTTCGGTAGAGACCCAGTACTTC. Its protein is CASSSGSVETQYF.

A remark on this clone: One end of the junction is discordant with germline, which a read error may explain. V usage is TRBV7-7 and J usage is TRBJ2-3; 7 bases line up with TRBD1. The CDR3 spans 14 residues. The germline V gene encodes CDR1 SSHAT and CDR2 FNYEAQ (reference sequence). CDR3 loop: CASSPTGDTDTQYF. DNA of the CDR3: TGTGCTAGCAGTCCTACAGGGGACACAGATACGCAGTATTTT.

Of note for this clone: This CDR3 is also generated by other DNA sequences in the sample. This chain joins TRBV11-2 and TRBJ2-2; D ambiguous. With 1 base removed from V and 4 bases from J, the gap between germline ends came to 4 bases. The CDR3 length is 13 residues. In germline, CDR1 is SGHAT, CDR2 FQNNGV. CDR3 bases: TGTGCCAGCAGCTTAGCAGGCACCGGGGAGCTGTTTTTT. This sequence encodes CASSLAGTGELFF.

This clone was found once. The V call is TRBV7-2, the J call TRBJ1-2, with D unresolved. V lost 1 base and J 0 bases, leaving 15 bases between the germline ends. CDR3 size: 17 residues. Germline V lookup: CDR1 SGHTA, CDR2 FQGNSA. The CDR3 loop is CASSLVSGVLTNYGYTF. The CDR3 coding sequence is TGTGCCAGCAGCTTAGTCTCCGGGGTACTAACTAACTATGGCTACACCTTC.

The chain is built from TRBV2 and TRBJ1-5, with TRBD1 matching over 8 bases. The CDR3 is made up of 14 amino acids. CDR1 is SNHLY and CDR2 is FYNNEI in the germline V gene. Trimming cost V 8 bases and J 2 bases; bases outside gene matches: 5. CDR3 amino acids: CASQGARGNQPQHF. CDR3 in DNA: TGTGCCAGCCAGGGGGCAAGGGGCAATCAGCCCCAGCATTTT.

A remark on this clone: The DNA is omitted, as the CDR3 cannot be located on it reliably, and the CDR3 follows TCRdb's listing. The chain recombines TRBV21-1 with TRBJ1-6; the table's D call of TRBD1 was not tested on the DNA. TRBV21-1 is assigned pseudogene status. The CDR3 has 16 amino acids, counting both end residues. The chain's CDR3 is CASSKVGQGACSPLHF.